This section outlines one T cell receptor (beta chain) sequence together with its context. This sample stems from a study of technical replicates of blood from a few donors. Trimming removed 2 bases at V and 4 bases at J, with 8 bases between. CDR3 size: 13 residues. The germline gives CDR1 LNHDA, CDR2 SQIVND (reference sequence). Here immunoSEQ multiplex PCR was the method, and the copy in TCRdb shows in-frame clones only, minus some. Of 64,000 or so clones in the sample, almost 98% were seen once. The receptor comes from a human donor in good health. Specimen: T cells isolated from PBMCs. This sequence joins TRBV19 and TRBJ1-2, with no clear D. CDR3 nucleotide sequence: TGTGCCAGTAGTATAAGCGAAATCTATGGCTACACCTTC. Translation gives CASSISEIYGYTF.